These 14 T cell receptor beta chains were sequenced from one sample in a study of technical replicates of blood from a few donors. The protocol was immunoSEQ multiplex PCR, while the TCRdb copy is restricted to in-frame clones and leaves out a portion. The top ten hold 0.25% of the sample, which has about 85,000 clones, roughly 94% seen once. Sample: T cells isolated from PBMCs. The receptors here all came from a human donor in good health.

The chain has TRBV10-2 and TRBJ1-2; 7 bases align to TRBD1. The ends lost 11 bases at V and 6 bases at J; junction bases unmatched: 15. The CDR3 is made up of 14 amino acids. In germline, CDR1 is WSHSY, CDR2 SAAADI. The CDR3 loop reads CAARGDSAGDGYTF. CDR3 nucleotides: TGCGCCGCGCGAGGGGACAGCGCCGGGGATGGCTACACCTTC.

This clone was recorded once. V and J are TRBV28 and TRBJ1-1, with D perhaps matching TRBD1 (5 bases). The CDR3 spans 14 residues. CDR1 is MDHEN, CDR2 SYDVKM, per germline. Trimming left V 3 bases short and J 6 bases short, with 14 bases between. Here the CDR3 DNA reads TGTGCCAGCAGTTTGCTCGGGGGTAGCGCTGAAGCTTTCTTT. This sequence encodes CASSLLGGSAEAFF.

The CDR3 DNA is TGTGCCAGCAGTTACTCGGTCGGCACTGAAGCTTTCTTT. Translation: CASSYSVGTEAFF. The chain is built from TRBV6-5 and TRBJ1-1; D is unresolved. CDR1 is MNHEY and CDR2 is SVGAGI in the germline V gene. CDR3 length equals 13 residues. With 0 bases removed from V and 4 bases from J, the gap between germline ends came to 6 bases.

This chain connects TRBV6-1 to TRBJ2-1, with 12 bases fitting TRBD2. There are 18 residues in the CDR3. V shed 1 base, J shed 6 bases, and the junction held 10 bases outside the gene matches. The germline CDR1 and CDR2 sequences are MNHNS and SASEGT. CDR3 sequence: CASSEEGLAGGKGNEQFF. DNA of the CDR3: TGTGCCAGCAGTGAAGAGGGGCTAGCGGGAGGGAAGGGCAATGAGCAGTTCTTC.

The rearrangement joins TRBV18 to TRBJ2-7; the D is unclear. Germline CDR1 KGHSH, CDR2 LQKENI. CDR3 size: 11 residues. Trimming pared 6 bases from V and 7 bases from J, leaving 10 bases between. For the CDR3, the DNA is TGTGCCAGCTCCCTTGCTCGGGAGCAGTACTTC. Amino acids: CASSLAREQYF.

This chain uses TRBV5-4 with TRBJ2-5, with D possibly being TRBD2 (5 bases). This CDR3 has 13 residues. Germline loops: CDR1 SGHNT, CDR2 YYREEE (reference sequence). Trimming removed 0 bases from V and 5 bases from J, with 8 bases in between. DNA of the CDR3: TGTGCCAGCAGCTTGGGGCAGCGGGAGACCCAGTACTTC. It codes for CASSLGQRETQYF.

J is TRBJ1-2 and V is TRBV7-6, with 8 nucleotides matching TRBD1. Germline V lookup: CDR1 SGHVS, CDR2 FNYEAQ. After removal of 5 bases from V and 4 bases from J, the junction contained 6 bases not matched to a gene. The CDR3 has 14 residues. In DNA, the CDR3 is TGTGCCAGCAGCGCGGACAGGGCGGGCTATGGCTACACCTTC. This translates into CASSADRAGYGYTF.

J is TRBJ2-7 and V is TRBV27, with a possible D match to TRBD2 (6 bases). The CDR3 is 17 residues long. Germline V gene data show CDR1 as MNHEY and CDR2 as SMNVEV (reference sequence). Trimming took 1 base from V and 5 from J, leaving 21 bases between them. For the CDR3, the DNA is TGTGCCAGCAGTTTATTTCCACCCCGTCGGGGGAAAAACGAGCAGTACTTC. This sequence encodes CASSLFPPRRGKNEQYF.

The chain is built from TRBV2 and TRBJ1-1; D is uncertain. Germline CDR1 is SNHLY and CDR2 is FYNNEI. The ends were cut back, 1 base at V and 1 base at J, with 4 bases in the middle. The CDR3 runs to 13 residues. The CDR3 region has the DNA TGTGCCAGCAGTGAAGGAGGGAACACTGAAGCTTTCTTT. Its protein product is CASSEGGNTEAFF.

This clone was counted a single time. V gene TRBV19 combines with J gene TRBJ1-1; D is possibly TRBD1 (5 bases). V shed 3 bases and J shed 5 bases, with 10 bases lying between them. The CDR3 loop spans 13 amino acids. Germline CDR1 LNHDA, CDR2 SQIVND (reference sequence). CDR3 sequence: CASSIGRVTEAFF. Here the CDR3 DNA reads TGTGCCAGTAGTATTGGCAGGGTAACTGAAGCTTTCTTT.

This rearrangement joins TRBV9 to TRBJ2-3; 8 nucleotides align to TRBD2. J gave up 0 bases and V 4 bases, and 7 bases lay outside the gene matches. The germline V gene encodes CDR1 SGDLS and CDR2 YYNGEE. The CDR3 sequence is 16 residues long. CDR3 DNA sequence: TGTGCCAGCAGCCCGGGGGGGAGAAAGAGCACAGATACGCAGTATTTT. Translating it yields CASSPGGRKSTDTQYF.

This chain uses TRBV5-1 with TRBJ2-2; no reliable D call. Trimming left V 4 bases short and J 0 bases short, with 7 bases between. The germline V gene encodes CDR1 SGHRS and CDR2 YFSETQ. The CDR3 is 14 residues long. The CDR3 coding sequence is TGCGCCAGCAGCCTTGACACGAACACCGGGGAGCTGTTTTTT. Residues: CASSLDTNTGELFF.

The J gene is TRBJ2-7, the V gene TRBV6-6; possible D gene TRBD2, 6 bases. The germline V gene encodes CDR1 MNHNY and CDR2 SVGAGI (reference sequence). The CDR3 extends over 14 amino acids. The V end lost 0 bases, the J end lost 5 bases, and 11 bases lay between the germline ends. The chain's CDR3 is CASSYSEGLHEQYF. As DNA, the CDR3 is TGTGCCAGCAGTTACTCGGAGGGTCTGCACGAGCAGTACTTC.

The chain links TRBV4-2 to TRBJ2-1; 7 nucleotides line up with TRBD2. The CDR3 sequence is 15 residues long. Germline trimming cut 0 bases from V and 7 bases from J; bases unmatched to any gene: 6. Germline V gives CDR1 LGHNA, CDR2 YNFKEQ. CDR3 loop: CASSQEREFSNEQFF. DNA of the CDR3: TGTGCCAGCAGCCAAGAGCGGGAGTTTTCTAATGAGCAGTTCTTC.